What follows is one T cell receptor (beta chain) and its context. With 60 Vbeta and 13 Jbeta primers, the PCR was carried out. The data were produced by immunoSEQ multiplex PCR, yet TCRdb's version contains in-frame clones alone and is incomplete. This sample yields fewer than 200,000 clones, of which approximately 78% are seen a single time; about 0.77% belongs to the top ten. The sample is drawn from a study of cytomegalovirus exposure and HLA in healthy donors. Study information: Some 80 million unique TCR sequences came from HLA-typed donors in an early release.

Germline V lookup: CDR1 MNHEY, CDR2 SVGAGI. This CDR3 has 14 amino acids. Trimming left V 1 base short and J 1 base short, with 8 bases between. The sequenced sample was PBMCs. This chain connects TRBV6-5 to TRBJ2-7; tentatively, D is TRBD2 (6 bases). The TCR sequence derives from a woman between 18 and 30 years old in good health and CMV-seronegative. CDR3 coding DNA: TGTGCCAGCAGTTACTTGGGGGGTTCCTACGAGCAGTACTTC. Its protein product is CASSYLGGSYEQYF.